Detailed here is one T cell receptor (beta chain). The data belong to a study of blood T cell repertoires in COVID-19. In the study overall: Italy, Spain and the United States were the sources of the convalescent and acute COVID-19 samples.

Germline V lookup: CDR1 SGHVS, CDR2 FNYEAQ. The CDR3 length is 14 residues. V shed 4 bases, J shed 6 bases, and the junction held 6 bases outside the gene matches. The table came from immunoSEQ multiplex PCR; TCRdb's copy has only in-frame clones and leaves some out. The sample has approximately 360,000 clones, approximately 87% seen once. The receptor was isolated from a woman in her twenties or thirties with acute COVID-19. The rearrangement links TRBV7-6 to TRBJ2-1, with 7 bases that match TRBD1. The sequenced sample was PBMCs or T cells enriched from blood (not recorded which). The CDR3 loop reads CASSYRGRGNEQFF. The CDR3 DNA reads as TGTGCCAGCAGCTACAGGGGCCGAGGCAATGAGCAGTTCTTC. The whole variable domain, remainder taken from reference TRBV7-6 and TRBJ2-1, is GAGVSQSPRYKVTKRGQDVALRCDPISGHVSLYWYRQALGQGPEFLTYFNYEAQQDKSGLPNDRFSAERPEGSISTLTIQRTEQRDSAMYRCASSYRGRGNEQFFGPGTRLTVL.